This T cell receptor beta chain originates from a study of blood T cell repertoires in COVID-19. As for the study in general: Sources were T cells, B-cell-depleted T cells, or PBMCs; the material itself was cDNA or gDNA.

In the study's own analysis: Using reference gene primer amplification, nucleated cell counts were estimated. Assay used: immunoSEQ multiplex PCR; TCRdb lists only in-frame clones, some missing. V and J calls and clone size follow that table, whereas D and trimming were derived from the DNA. Of roughly 230,000 clones listed, 90% are singletons. Germline CDR1 is MNHEY and CDR2 is SVGEGT. With 5 bases clipped from V and 7 bases from J, the junction kept 8 bases outside the gene matches. This CDR3 is built from 14 residues. One Seattle source followed patients from active infection through their disease course.

Source material: peripheral blood. This chain joins TRBV6-2 or TRBV6-3 and TRBJ1-5; 7 nucleotides match TRBD1. The TCR sequence derives from a woman aged 55-69 years with COVID-19, enrolled during active disease. CDR3 residues: CASSQDRESQPQHF. Written as DNA, the CDR3 is TGTGCCAGCAGTCAAGACAGGGAAAGCCAGCCCCAGCATTTT.